Each of the 2 T cell receptor beta chains below was sequenced from the same sample in a study of T cell clonality in common variable immunodeficiency (dated by TCRdb to the mid-2010s). Preparation of the library involved the immunoSEQ multiplex PCR assay. Held by TCRdb, this immuneACCESS table contains in-frame sequences only and omits some clones. Under half of the omission traces to an unresolved V gene where checked; the cause of the rest is unknown. The sample has about 40,000 clones on record, with no singletons. The top ten clonotypes cover about 3% of the sample. Sequencing used peripheral blood mononuclear cells. Every receptor here comes from a person between 18 and 75 years old in good health.

In its sample, this clone was seen many times. From the germline J gene comes the end of the CDR3, since the read stops 3 residues before it. The chain employs TRBV7-3 and TRBJ2-2; 11 bases line up with TRBD1. The ends lost 1 base at V and 6 bases at J; junction bases unmatched: 4. This CDR3 has 16 amino acids. Germline loops: CDR1 SGHTA, CDR2 FQGTGA. CDR3 bases read: TGTGCCAGCAGCTTAATTCGGACAGGGGGCTCCGGGGAG. Amino acids: CASSLIRTGGSGE. The whole CDR3 sequence reads CASSLIRTGGSGELFF. Full variable domain (missing parts from reference TRBV7-3 and TRBJ2-2): GAGVSQTPSNKVTEKGKYVELRCDPISGHTALYWYRQSLGQGPEFLIYFQGTGAADDSGLPNDRFFAVRPEGSVSTLKIQRTERGDSAVYLCASSLIRTGGSGELFFGEGSRLTVL.

This clone has a count of ten or more. The observed sequence ends 3 residues before the CDR3 terminus, with the missing tail filled in from the germline J gene. The gene calls are TRBV3-1 (or the pseudogene TRBV3-2) and TRBJ2-2; D ambiguous. The CDR3 consists of 15 residues. CDR1 and CDR2 from the germline V gene are LGHDT and YNNKEL (reference sequence). V dropped 1 base and J dropped 6 bases, with 12 bases sitting between them. CDR3 loop: CASSQVGGLAGELFF. The DNA read from the CDR3 is TGTGCCAGCAGCCAAGTGGGTGGGCTGGCCGGGGAG.